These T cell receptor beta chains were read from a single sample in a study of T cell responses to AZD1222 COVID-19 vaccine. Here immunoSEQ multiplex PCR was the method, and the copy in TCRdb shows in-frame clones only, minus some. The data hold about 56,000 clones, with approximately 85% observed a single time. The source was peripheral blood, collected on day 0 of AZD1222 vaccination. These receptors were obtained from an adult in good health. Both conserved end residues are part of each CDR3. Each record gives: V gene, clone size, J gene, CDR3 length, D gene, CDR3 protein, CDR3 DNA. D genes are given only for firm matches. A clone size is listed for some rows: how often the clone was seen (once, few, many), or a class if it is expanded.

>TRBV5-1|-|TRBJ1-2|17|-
CASSFSSGGRSGRGYTF
TGCGCCAGCAGCTTTTCATCCGGGGGGCGGTCCGGTCGGGGCTACACCTTC
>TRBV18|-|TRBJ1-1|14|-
CASSVRETDTEAFF
TGTGCCAGCTCAGTCAGGGAAACTGACACTGAAGCTTTCTTT
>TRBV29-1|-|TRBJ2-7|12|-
CSVRDDTYEQYF
TGCAGCGTAAGGGACGACACCTACGAGCAGTACTTC
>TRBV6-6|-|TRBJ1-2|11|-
CASRQGDGYTF
TGTGCCAGCAGACAGGGCGATGGCTACACCTTC
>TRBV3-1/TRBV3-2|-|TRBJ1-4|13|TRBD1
CASSVQGIEKLFF
TGTGCCAGCAGCGTACAGGGGATTGAAAAACTGTTTTTT
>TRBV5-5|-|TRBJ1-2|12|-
CASSLINYGYTF
TGTGCCAGCAGCCTAATAAACTATGGCTACACCTTC
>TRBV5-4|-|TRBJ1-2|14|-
CASRSQGVRYGYTF
TGTGCCAGCAGATCACAGGGCGTGCGCTATGGCTACACCTTC
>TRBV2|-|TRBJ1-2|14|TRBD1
CASNGQGGSYGYTF
TGTGCCAGCAACGGGCAGGGGGGTTCCTATGGCTACACCTTC
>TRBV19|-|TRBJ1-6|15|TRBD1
CASRSATGGSSPLHF
TGTGCCAGTAGATCCGCCACAGGGGGTAGTTCACCCCTCCACTTT
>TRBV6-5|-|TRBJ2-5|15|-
CASSYMGPQGGTQYF
TGTGCCAGCAGTTACATGGGGCCCCAGGGAGGGACCCAGTACTTC
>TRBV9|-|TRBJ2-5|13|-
CASSRSHGETQYF
TGTGCCAGCAGCCGAAGTCATGGGGAGACCCAGTACTTC
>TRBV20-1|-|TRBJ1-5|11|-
CSASLHQPQHF
TGCAGTGCTTCACTCCATCAGCCCCAGCATTTT
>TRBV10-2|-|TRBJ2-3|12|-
CASSPGTDTQYF
TGCGCCAGCAGCCCCGGCACAGATACGCAGTATTTT
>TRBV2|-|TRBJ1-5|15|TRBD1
CASRPSRDSNQPQHF
TGTGCCAGCAGGCCCTCCCGGGACAGTAATCAGCCCCAGCATTTT
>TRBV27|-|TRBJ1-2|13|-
CASNEVTWFGYTF
TGTGCCAGCAATGAGGTCACTTGGTTTGGCTACACCTTC
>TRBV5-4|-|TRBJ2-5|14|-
CASSSGIDQETQYF
TGTGCCAGCAGCTCCGGGATAGATCAAGAGACCCAGTACTTC
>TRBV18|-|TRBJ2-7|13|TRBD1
CASSLRQGDEQYF
TGTGCCAGCTCACTTAGACAGGGGGACGAGCAGTACTTC
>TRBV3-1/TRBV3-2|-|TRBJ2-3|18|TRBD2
CASSRLRGGAGGSDTQYF
TGTGCCAGCAGCCGCCTACGCGGGGGGGCCGGGGGGTCAGATACGCAGTATTTT
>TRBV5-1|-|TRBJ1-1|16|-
CASSLAYGRRNTEAFF
TGCGCCAGCAGCTTGGCCTATGGCAGGAGGAACACTGAAGCTTTCTTT
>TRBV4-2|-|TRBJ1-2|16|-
CASSQDLWAANYGYTF
TGTGCCAGCAGCCAAGATCTGTGGGCGGCAAACTATGGCTACACCTTC
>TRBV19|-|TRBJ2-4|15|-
CASGQTKLAKNIQYF
TGTGCCAGTGGACAGACTAAGTTAGCCAAAAACATTCAGTACTTC
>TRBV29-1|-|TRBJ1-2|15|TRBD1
CSVEGGDRGNYGYTF
TGCAGCGTTGAAGGGGGGGACAGGGGGAATTATGGCTACACCTTC
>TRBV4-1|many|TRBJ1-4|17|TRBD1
CASSQEPPGQYNEKLFF
TGCGCCAGCAGCCAAGAACCCCCGGGACAGTATAATGAAAAACTGTTTTTT
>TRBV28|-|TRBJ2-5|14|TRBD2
CATSSAGLAETHYF
TGTGCCACCTCTTCGGCGGGACTAGCGGAGACACATTACTTC
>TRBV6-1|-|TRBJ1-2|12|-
CASSEAGYGYTF
TGTGCCAGCAGTGAGGCAGGTTATGGCTACACCTTC
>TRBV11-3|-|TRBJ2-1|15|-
CASSFATSPYNEQFF
TGTGCCAGCAGCTTCGCAACTAGCCCGTACAATGAGCAGTTCTTC
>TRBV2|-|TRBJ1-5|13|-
CASSESGIQPQHF
TGTGCCAGCAGTGAGAGCGGTATTCAGCCCCAGCATTTT
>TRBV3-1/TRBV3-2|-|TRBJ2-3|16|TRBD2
CASSQGAGGDTDTQYF
TGTGCCAGCAGCCAAGGGGCGGGGGGGGACACAGATACGCAGTATTTT
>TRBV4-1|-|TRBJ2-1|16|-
CASSQFKGQAFNEQFF
TGCGCCAGCAGCCAATTTAAGGGCCAGGCCTTCAATGAGCAGTTCTTC
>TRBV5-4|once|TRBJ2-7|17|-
CASSSSPGTLPLREQYF
TGTGCCAGCAGCTCTTCCCCCGGGACATTACCTCTTCGGGAGCAGTACTTC